This paragraph reports one T cell receptor beta chain. Using immunoSEQ multiplex PCR, the repertoire was profiled, and TCRdb retains in-frame clones only, with some absent. The repertoire includes over 200,000 clones, 75% to 90% of them detected once, and 2.7% sits in the top ten. This entry comes from a study of blood T cell repertoires in COVID-19. Trimming at V came to 4 bases and at J to 7 bases, leaving 3 bases not matched to a gene. Germline CDR1 and CDR2: MNHEY and SMNVEV (reference sequence). This CDR3 contains 15 residues. The chain has TRBV27 and TRBJ2-1; 14 bases are a match to TRBD2. This clonotype was obtained from a man aged 25 to 45 with COVID-19, enrolled during active disease. Material: peripheral blood. The DNA of the CDR3 is TGTGCCAGCAGTTGGACTAGCGGGAGGATTAATGAGCAGTTCTTC. Translating it yields CASSWTSGRINEQFF.